The rows below give T cell receptor beta chains drawn from one sample of a study of blood T cell repertoires in COVID-19. TCRdb's copy holds only in-frame clones and misses some; the assay was immunoSEQ multiplex PCR. The sample holds over 25,000 clones, 88% seen once. Material: peripheral blood. The source of these receptors is a woman aged 45 to 65 with active COVID-19. Each CDR3 is given without its conserved first and last residue. The order of the fields is V gene, CDR3 protein.

>TRBV11-2
ASSLGSYEQY
>TRBV6-1
ASSEWVAGGFYEQY
>TRBV6-1
ASSELQPQH
>TRBV27
ASSSFTSGRVNTQY
>TRBV7-9
ASSLDQAIPYGYT
>TRBV28
ASSPQHVTDRLNTEAF
>TRBV11-2
ASSLAGAGANVLT
>TRBV6-5
ATGLRRESAGELF
>TRBV15
ATSRVETGPAGELF
>TRBV29-1
SVEDLSGTGELF
>TRBV5-1
ASTASGHQETQY
>TRBV5-1
ASSLPLAGSSYEQY
>TRBV3-1/TRBV3-2
ASSQDPGGRTGELF
>TRBV10-3
ATLRPGQGNYGYT
>TRBV4-1
ASSWRAGDTQY
>TRBV5-6
ASSLHRGNYGYT
>TRBV12-3/TRBV12-4
ASSPNIGVEQY